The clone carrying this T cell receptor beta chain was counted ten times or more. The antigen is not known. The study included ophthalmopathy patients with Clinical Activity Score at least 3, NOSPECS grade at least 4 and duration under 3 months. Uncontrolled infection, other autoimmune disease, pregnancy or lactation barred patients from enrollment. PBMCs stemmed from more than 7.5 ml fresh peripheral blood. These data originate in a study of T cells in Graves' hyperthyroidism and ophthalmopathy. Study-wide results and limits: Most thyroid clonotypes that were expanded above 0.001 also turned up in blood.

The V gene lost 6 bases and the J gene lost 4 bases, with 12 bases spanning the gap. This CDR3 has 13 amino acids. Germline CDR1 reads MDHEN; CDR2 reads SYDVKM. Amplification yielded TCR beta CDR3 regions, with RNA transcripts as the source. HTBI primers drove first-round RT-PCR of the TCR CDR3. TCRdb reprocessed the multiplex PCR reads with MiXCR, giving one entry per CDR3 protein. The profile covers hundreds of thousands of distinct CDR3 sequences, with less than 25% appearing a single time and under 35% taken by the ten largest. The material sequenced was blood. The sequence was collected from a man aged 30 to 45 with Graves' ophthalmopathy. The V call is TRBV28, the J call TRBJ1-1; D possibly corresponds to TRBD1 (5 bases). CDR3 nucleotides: TGTGCCAGCAGCCCAGGGACGGGCACTGAAGCTTTCTTT. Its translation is CASSPGTGTEAFF.